This TCR beta chain was recorded in a study of cytomegalovirus exposure and HLA in healthy donors. For the study at large: Falling in the Caucasian-associated ancestry cluster were 80% to 85% of some 400 genotyped donors.

The PCR employed 60 Vbeta primers together with 13 Jbeta primers. The method was immunoSEQ multiplex PCR; TCRdb's version includes in-frame clones alone and lacks a portion of them. In the table there are about 120,000 clones, approximately 76% of which are singletons. This CDR3 contains 15 residues. Trimming removed 4 bases from V and 8 bases from J; junction bases left unmatched: 9. CDR1 SGHNT and CDR2 YYREEE come from the germline V gene (reference sequence). Study outcomes and limitations: The study carried out a later analysis of TCR beta sequences. It associated 16,951 of them with specific HLA alleles at a false discovery rate of 0.05. In vitro testing confirmed a few CMV-associated chains as specific for CMV antigens. TCR beta chains numbering approximately 150 were designated cytomegalovirus-associated.

About this clone itself: Its target is not known.

Sequencing was done on a sample of PBMCs. The chain has TRBV5-4 and TRBJ1-6; TRBD1 matches 7 bases. The receptor comes from a man aged 60 to 69 in good health and CMV-seropositive. The CDR3 nucleotides are TGTGCCAGCAGCCGGGACAGATATGGGGATTCACCCCTCCACTTT. Translating it yields CASSRDRYGDSPLHF.